Below, 32 T cell receptor beta chains from the same sample are listed, as sequenced in a study of response to subunit inactivated influenza vaccine. MiXCR, applied by TCRdb to the RT-PCR reads, yields one record per CDR3 protein. Of around 850,000 distinct CDR3 sequences listed, approximately 17% were seen once; the top ten hold about 11%. The sample here was PBMCs from blood, taken less than 6 days after vaccination. These receptors originate from a man aged 45 to 65 who received an inactivated influenza vaccine.

The rearrangement uses TRBV9 and TRBJ2-1; D gene uncertain. Germline V CDR1 and CDR2: SGDLS, YYNGEE. V lost 0 bases to trimming and J lost 0 bases, with 7 bases between them. The CDR3 covers 15 residues. Here the CDR3 reads CASSVATVSYNEQFF. DNA for the CDR3: TGTGCCAGCAGCGTAGCGACCGTCTCCTACAATGAGCAGTTCTTC.

The chain has TRBV3-1 and TRBJ2-3; 8 nucleotides line up with TRBD2. J was trimmed by 0 bases and V by 0 bases; bases with no gene match: 11. Germline CDR1 and CDR2: LGHDT and YNNKEL (reference sequence). The length of the CDR3 is 19 residues. The DNA for the CDR3 is TGTGCCAGCAGCCAAGATGGGGGTAGCGGGAAAACTAGCACAGATACGCAGTATTTT. Encoded protein: CASSQDGGSGKTSTDTQYF.

The CDR3 loop reads CASSLSTGVAQPQHF. In DNA, the CDR3 is TGTGCCAGCAGCCTCTCTACAGGGGTGGCTCAGCCCCAGCATTTT. The J gene is TRBJ1-5, the V gene TRBV5-5, with TRBD1 matching over 7 bases. Germline V gene sequence: CDR1 SGHKS, CDR2 YYEKEE (reference sequence). The V segment lost 4 bases and the J segment 6 bases; nucleotides outside the gene matches: 10. This CDR3 is 15 amino acids long.

A few counts support this clonotype. The chain couples TRBV12-3 or TRBV12-4 to TRBJ1-6; TRBD1 matches 9 bases. This CDR3 is 15 amino acids long. V was pared by 6 bases and J by 8 bases, with 8 bases of the junction left unmatched. The CDR3 loop is CASRPNRDRDSPLHF. The CDR3 DNA is TGTGCCAGCAGGCCTAACCGGGACAGGGATTCACCCCTCCACTTT.

Ten or more counts support this clonotype. The V call is TRBV20-1, the J call TRBJ2-7; 11 bases line up with TRBD2. Trimming took 5 bases from V and 3 from J; bases not matched to a gene: 9. Germline CDR1 reads DFQATT; CDR2 reads SNEGSKA (reference sequence). The CDR3 runs 15 residues. The CDR3 loop reads CSAPILAGVVYEQYF. In DNA form, the CDR3 reads TGCAGTGCTCCTATACTAGCGGGAGTTGTCTACGAGCAGTACTTC.

There are a few counts of this clonotype. This chain joins TRBV9 and TRBJ1-5, with 7 bases fitting TRBD1. V gave up 0 bases and J gave up 7 bases; unmatched junction bases: 7. The germline V gene has CDR1 SGDLS and CDR2 YYNGEE. The CDR3 is 15 residues long. The CDR3 here is CASSVGTGVGQPQHF. The CDR3 DNA sequence: TGTGCCAGCAGCGTAGGAACAGGGGTCGGGCAGCCCCAGCATTTT.

The gene calls are TRBV29-1 and TRBJ2-1; D is undetermined. Trimming stripped 5 bases from V and 2 bases from J, with 4 bases between. From germline, CDR1 is SQVTM and CDR2 ANQGSEA. This CDR3 has 11 residues. The DNA for the CDR3 is TGCAGCGTTCCGGCCTACAATGAGCAGTTCTTC. As protein: CSVPAYNEQFF.

The V and J genes are TRBV7-9 and TRBJ2-2; D may be TRBD2 (6 bases). V was shortened by 3 bases and J by 3 bases, with 17 bases between the two germline ends. Germline CDR1 and CDR2: SEHNR and FQNEAQ (reference sequence). This CDR3 has 17 amino acids. DNA for the CDR3: TGTGCCAGCAGCTTTCCCGGGACTCGACCCGACACCGGGGAGCTGTTTTTT. This sequence encodes CASSFPGTRPDTGELFF.

This clonotype was observed at least ten times. J is TRBJ2-1 and V is TRBV10-3, with D possibly TRBD1 on 6 matching bases. V lost 7 bases, J lost 0 bases, and 13 bases lay in between. Per the germline V gene, CDR1 is ENHRY and CDR2 is SYGVKD. This CDR3 has 15 amino acids. The CDR3 protein is CAITPGQSSYNEQFF. The CDR3, as DNA: TGTGCCATCACTCCGGGACAAAGCTCCTACAATGAGCAGTTCTTC.

The V gene is TRBV29-1, the J gene TRBJ2-7, with D unclear. V dropped 4 bases and J dropped 2 bases, with 9 bases sitting between them. Germline CDR1 and CDR2: SQVTM and ANQGSEA. This CDR3 spans 12 amino acids. The CDR3, as DNA: TGCAGCGTTGGCCGGCAGCCCTACGAGCAGTACTTC. Amino acid sequence: CSVGRQPYEQYF.

Ten or more counts support this clonotype. V is TRBV5-5 and J is TRBJ2-1; no clear D gene. The germline gives CDR1 SGHKS, CDR2 YYEKEE (reference sequence). V lost 6 bases to trimming and J lost 7 bases, with 11 bases between them. There are 12 residues in the CDR3. CDR3 nucleotide sequence: TGTGCCAGCATAAGCCTACCAAATGAGCAGTTCTTC. Encoded protein: CASISLPNEQFF.

Only a few counts were recorded for this clonotype. This rearrangement joins TRBV10-1 to TRBJ2-7; a weak D match, TRBD2 (6 bases). Per germline, CDR1 WNHNN and CDR2 SYGVQD (reference sequence). Trimming cost V 5 bases and J 7 bases, with 12 bases left between them. The CDR3 loop spans 12 amino acids. The CDR3 DNA is TGCGCCAGCAGTACGCCGGGGAGGGAGCAGTACTTC. It translates to CASSTPGREQYF.

This clonotype was found a few times. This chain links TRBV28 with TRBJ2-7; a weak D match, TRBD2 (5 bases). V gave up 8 bases and J gave up 5 bases, with 16 bases separating them. The V gene's germline CDR1 is MDHEN and CDR2 SYDVKM. The CDR3 extends over 13 amino acids. This CDR3 is CASGPPGKDEQYF. For the CDR3, the DNA is TGTGCCAGCGGCCCACCGGGGAAGGACGAGCAGTACTTC.

The chain employs TRBV7-9 and TRBJ1-3; 7 nucleotides agree with TRBD1. V was clipped by 1 base and J by 3 bases; unmatched bases: 3. This CDR3 spans 15 amino acids. Germline CDR1 is SEHNR and CDR2 is FQNEAQ (reference sequence). The CDR3 DNA follows: TGTGCCAGCAGCTTAGGAGGGGGCAATGGAAACACCATATATTTT. Translation gives CASSLGGGNGNTIYF.

This chain uses TRBV3-1 with TRBJ1-1; TRBD1 aligns across 7 bases. The CDR3 covers 14 residues. Germline trimming cut 4 bases from V and 7 bases from J; bases unmatched to any gene: 9. Germline V gene sequence: CDR1 LGHDT, CDR2 YNNKEL (reference sequence). The CDR3 reads CASSPSTDRHEAFF. In nucleotides, the CDR3 is TGTGCCAGCAGCCCCTCTACGGACAGGCATGAAGCTTTCTTT. Supplemented by reference TRBV3-1 and TRBJ1-1, the full variable domain reads DTAVSQTPKYLVTQMGNDKSIKCEQNLGHDTMYWYKQDSKKFLKIMFSYNNKELIINETVPNRFSPKSPDKAHLNLHINSLELGDSAVYFCASSPSTDRHEAFFGQGTRLTVV.

This clonotype has just a few counts. The chain combines TRBV3-1 with TRBJ2-5, with D possibly being TRBD1 or TRBD2 (5 bases each). CDR3 length equals 18 residues. Trimming took off 8 bases at V and 4 bases at J, with 29 bases between the two ends. CDR1 and CDR2 (germline): LGHDT, YNNKEL (reference sequence). The CDR3 loop reads CASQRRATEVLRGETQYF. CDR3 sequence (DNA): TGTGCCAGCCAGAGGCGGGCGACAGAAGTTTTGAGAGGAGAGACCCAGTACTTC.

The table lists this clonotype with a few counts. V usage is TRBV25-1 and J usage is TRBJ2-7, with 7 bases that match TRBD2. The CDR3 loop spans 13 amino acids. Germline V gene lookup returns CDR1 MGHDK and CDR2 SYGVNS. V lost 8 bases, J lost 1 base, and 5 bases stayed unmatched. The CDR3 spells CASAPGGSYEQYF. The CDR3 coding sequence is TGTGCCAGCGCCCCCGGGGGGTCCTACGAGCAGTACTTC.

This chain connects TRBV7-9 to TRBJ2-1; 8 bases are a match to TRBD2. Germline CDR1 SEHNR, CDR2 FQNEAQ (reference sequence). CDR3 length: 15 residues. V lost 1 base to trimming and J lost 4 bases; unmatched junction nucleotides: 3. CDR3 sequence: CASSLVAGKYNEQFF. Written as DNA, the CDR3 is TGTGCCAGCAGCTTAGTAGCGGGGAAATACAATGAGCAGTTCTTC.

This chain joins TRBV5-1 and TRBJ2-7; 8 bases match TRBD1. V shed 4 bases and J 5 bases; nucleotides not matched to a gene: 8. The CDR3 consists of 14 residues. Germline CDR1 SGHRS, CDR2 YFSETQ. For the CDR3, the DNA is TGCGCCAGCAGCAAAGGACAGGGTAACGACGAGCAGTACTTC. This translates into CASSKGQGNDEQYF.

The chain employs TRBV4-3 and TRBJ2-2; 10 nucleotides align to TRBD2. V shed 0 bases and J 7 bases; nucleotides not matched to a gene: 5. The CDR3 loop spans 16 amino acids. Germline V CDR1 and CDR2: LGHNA, YSLEER. The CDR3 DNA reads TGCGCCAGCAGCCAAGAAGCGGGAGGGCAATTCGGGGAGCTGTTTTTT. Protein: CASSQEAGGQFGELFF.

This clonotype occurred a few times. The chain recombines TRBV9 with TRBJ2-3; D possibly matches TRBD1 or TRBD2 (5 bases each). Germline lookup yields CDR1 SGDLS and CDR2 YYNGEE. Trimming shortened V by 6 bases and J by 4 bases, and 18 bases separated the two germline ends. CDR3 length equals 15 residues. The CDR3 reads CASNLGVGRADTQYF. The CDR3 coding sequence is TGTGCCAGCAACCTAGGAGTGGGGCGGGCAGATACGCAGTATTTT.

This chain uses TRBV6-2 or TRBV6-3 with TRBJ2-1, with D tentatively TRBD2 (5 bases). Per the germline V gene, CDR1 is MNHEY and CDR2 is SVGEGT. Trimming shortened V by 0 bases and J by 0 bases, and 18 bases separated the two germline ends. The CDR3 totals 19 residues. The chain's CDR3 is CASSYSRVSQSSSYNEQFF. DNA for the CDR3: TGTGCCAGCAGTTACTCGCGGGTTAGCCAGTCGAGCTCCTACAATGAGCAGTTCTTC.

This clonotype appeared many times. The chain combines TRBV29-1 with TRBJ2-7; 8 bases agree with TRBD2. The CDR3 spans 15 residues. In germline, CDR1 is SQVTM, CDR2 ANQGSEA. The J segment lost 5 bases and the V segment lost 1 base, leaving 10 bases of the junction unmatched. This chain's CDR3 is CSVEARRGAMDEQYF. The CDR3 bases are TGCAGCGTTGAAGCCCGGCGGGGGGCGATGGACGAGCAGTACTTC.

The gene calls are TRBV5-5 and TRBJ2-5; D possibly corresponds to TRBD2 (5 bases). Germline CDR1 and CDR2: SGHKS and YYEKEE (reference sequence). Trimming took 2 bases from V and 0 from J, leaving 14 bases between them. This CDR3 has 16 amino acids. This CDR3 is CASSFTTGEYQETQYF. DNA for the CDR3: TGTGCCAGCAGCTTTACTACCGGGGAGTACCAAGAGACCCAGTACTTC. Filled out from reference TRBV5-5 and TRBJ2-5, the complete variable domain reads DAGVTQSPTHLIKTRGQQVTLRCSPISGHKSVSWYQQVLGQGPQFIFQYYEKEERGRGNFPDRFSARQFPNYSSELNVNALLLGDSALYLCASSFTTGEYQETQYFGPGTRLLVL.

V gene TRBV18 combines with J gene TRBJ2-5; maybe TRBD1 (5 bases). V dropped 2 bases and J dropped 5 bases, with 21 bases sitting between them. This CDR3 has 17 amino acids. Per the germline V gene, CDR1 is KGHSH and CDR2 is LQKENI. The CDR3 DNA is TGTGCCAGCTCACCAGTCTTGGATTCTAGGGGATCCGAGACCCAGTACTTC. Its protein is CASSPVLDSRGSETQYF.

The chain couples TRBV20-1 to TRBJ2-5; 7 bases fit TRBD2. This CDR3 is built from 14 residues. The germline gives CDR1 DFQATT, CDR2 SNEGSKA (reference sequence). V dropped 5 bases and J dropped 4; count of bases not matched to a gene: 10. DNA of the CDR3: TGCAGTGCTCCTGGACTAGGCGTGGTAGAGACCCAGTACTTC. It translates to CSAPGLGVVETQYF.

The rearrangement joins TRBV3-1 to TRBJ2-7; weak D call: TRBD1 (6 bases). The CDR3 totals 13 residues. CDR1 is LGHDT and CDR2 is YNNKEL in the germline V gene (reference sequence). The V gene lost 3 bases and the J gene lost 5 bases, with 11 bases spanning the gap. For the CDR3, the DNA is TGTGCCAGCAGCCACGACAGGTTCGACGAGCAGTACTTC. Amino acids: CASSHDRFDEQYF.

The chain recombines TRBV27 with TRBJ1-6; D not resolved. Germline values: CDR1 MNHEY, CDR2 SMNVEV (reference sequence). There are 10 residues in the CDR3. The V end was cut by 6 bases, the J end by 10 bases, with 4 bases between. Here the CDR3 DNA reads TGTGCCAGCAGGTGGTCACCCCTCCACTTT. Its protein is CASRWSPLHF.

This clonotype was detected a few times. The rearrangement links TRBV4-3 to TRBJ2-6; D gene ambiguous. This CDR3 has 14 residues. Germline V lookup: CDR1 LGHNA, CDR2 YSLEER. V lost 0 bases and J lost 2, with 2 bases in between. CDR3 sequence (DNA): TGCGCCAGCAGCCAAGACCCTGGGGCCAACGTCCTGACTTTC. Residues: CASSQDPGANVLTF.

The chain joins TRBV29-1 to TRBJ2-3; D is possibly TRBD1 (5 bases). There are 14 residues in the CDR3. CDR1 and CDR2 from the germline V gene are SQVTM and ANQGSEA. Trimming stripped 4 bases from V and 6 bases from J, with 17 bases between. The CDR3 nucleotides read TGCAGCGTTGGACGCAGACTTAAGGGGGATACGCAGTATTTT. It specifies CSVGRRLKGDTQYF.

The chain uses TRBV12-3 or TRBV12-4 and TRBJ2-5, with a tentative D call TRBD2 (5 bases). V shed 6 bases and J shed 1 base, with 12 bases lying between them. CDR3 length: 14 amino acids. The CDR3 DNA is TGTGCCAGCAGACACGGGGTTATCCAAGAGACCCAGTACTTC. Residues: CASRHGVIQETQYF.

The chain links TRBV20-1 to TRBJ2-3, with 11 positions matching TRBD2. Germline lookup yields CDR1 DFQATT and CDR2 SNEGSKA (reference sequence). Unmatched junction bases numbered 7, after V lost 3 bases and J lost 2 bases. The CDR3 contains 16 residues. DNA for the CDR3: TGCAGTGCTAGGAAACTAGCGGGGGTAACCACAGATACGCAGTATTTT. Protein product: CSARKLAGVTTDTQYF.